The 14 T cell receptor beta chains below were found in one sample sequenced in a study of graft-versus-host responses after intestinal transplantation. Assay: immunoSEQ multiplex PCR; the TCRdb copy retains only in-frame clones and omits some. The sample records 90,000 to 120,000 clones, around 90% being singletons. The antigens for these receptors are not known. The material was unstimulated CD4+ T cells sorted from spleen or lymph node cells, obtained before transplant. The receptors here all came from a human donor who was the organ donor for an intestinal transplant.

The chain uses TRBV5-1 and TRBJ2-3; TRBD2 agrees at 7 bases. The V and J ends lost 1 base and 9 bases, in that order; junction bases with no gene match: 8. In germline, CDR1 is SGHRS, CDR2 YFSETQ. The CDR3 totals 14 residues. Written as DNA, the CDR3 is TGCGCCAGCAGCTTGTCTGCGGGAGCTACAACGCAGTATTTT. Translating gives CASSLSAGATTQYF.

The J gene is TRBJ2-1, the V gene TRBV5-6, with 8 bases identical to TRBD2. Per germline, CDR1 SGHDT and CDR2 YYEEEE. The V and J ends lost 0 bases and 4 bases, in that order; junction bases with no gene match: 3. This CDR3 comprises 15 residues. The CDR3 nucleotides are TGTGCCAGCAGCTTGGTGACTAGCGCTTACAATGAGCAGTTCTTC. Encoded protein: CASSLVTSAYNEQFF.

J is TRBJ1-1 and V is TRBV7-9; 7 bases align to TRBD1. The CDR3 extends over 13 amino acids. Germline-derived CDR1 and CDR2 are SEHNR and FQNEAQ (reference sequence). J gave up 4 bases and V 8 bases, and 7 bases lay outside the gene matches. CDR3 sequence (DNA): TGTGCCAGCGGCCCCGGGACAGTCACTGAAGCTTTCTTT. Amino acids: CASGPGTVTEAFF.

The chain couples TRBV2 to TRBJ2-2; 7 bases agree with TRBD1. V trimming: 7 bases; J trimming: 1 base; junction bases outside the gene matches: 6. CDR1 and CDR2 from the germline V gene are SNHLY and FYNNEI. The CDR3 totals 15 residues. The CDR3 protein is CASTATGRNTGELFF. DNA of the CDR3: TGTGCCAGCACCGCGACAGGGAGGAACACCGGGGAGCTGTTTTTT.

The chain has TRBV29-1 and TRBJ1-5; tentatively, D is TRBD1 (6 bases). CDR1 is SQVTM, CDR2 ANQGSEA, per germline. Trimming cost V 6 bases and J 7 bases, with 22 bases left between them. The length of the CDR3 is 15 residues. CDR3 loop: CSVAILGAEGQPQHF. The CDR3 DNA is TGCAGCGTCGCCATTTTGGGGGCAGAGGGGCAGCCCCAGCATTTT.

The chain links TRBV27 to TRBJ1-2; TRBD1 matches 8 bases. From germline, CDR1 is MNHEY and CDR2 SMNVEV (reference sequence). V was pared by 7 bases and J by 8 bases, with 12 bases of the junction left unmatched. The CDR3 is 14 residues long. Written as DNA, the CDR3 is TGTGCCAGCAAGGCAGGGGGCGCAAGTAGAGGCTACACCTTC. Translating it yields CASKAGGASRGYTF.

The chain employs TRBV4-2 and TRBJ2-4, with a tentative D call TRBD2 (6 bases). The CDR3 covers 18 residues. V was cut by 0 bases and J by 0 bases, with 15 bases left in between. CDR1 and CDR2 (germline): LGHNA, YNFKEQ. Here the CDR3 reads CASSQDVTRSLAKNIQYF. The CDR3 DNA is TGTGCCAGCAGCCAAGATGTGACTAGGTCCTTAGCCAAAAACATTCAGTACTTC.

The chain links TRBV19 to TRBJ1-1; D gene ambiguous. The CDR3 spans 12 residues. The germline V and J ends were trimmed by 6 bases and 1 base, with 6 bases remaining between them. Germline CDR1 LNHDA, CDR2 SQIVND (reference sequence). DNA for the CDR3: TGTGCCAGTAGCACAGAGAACACTGAAGCTTTCTTT. Translating gives CASSTENTEAFF.

V and J are TRBV6-1 and TRBJ2-1; D call uncertain. Germline CDR1 is MNHNS and CDR2 is SASEGT. The CDR3 sequence is 14 residues long. Trimming removed 7 bases from V and 0 bases from J, with 10 bases in between. CDR3 in DNA: TGTGCCAGCAAGAGAAGTATCTCCTACAATGAGCAGTTCTTC. It codes for CASKRSISYNEQFF.

The chain has TRBV18 and TRBJ1-6; 8 bases agree with TRBD1. Germline CDR1 reads KGHSH; CDR2 reads LQKENI. This CDR3 is built from 15 residues. Trimming removed 2 bases from V and 9 bases from J; junction bases left unmatched: 6. The CDR3 DNA reads as TGTGCCAGCTCACCATCATCAGGGGGCAGTTCACCCCTCCACTTT. Protein sequence: CASSPSSGGSSPLHF.

J is TRBJ2-3 and V is TRBV9, with D maybe TRBD2 (6 bases). CDR1 is SGDLS, CDR2 YYNGEE, per germline. The V end was cut by 4 bases, the J end by 1 base, with 13 bases between. The CDR3 has 15 amino acids. The CDR3 sequence is CASSSRDFRTDTQYF. CDR3 nucleotide sequence: TGTGCCAGCAGCTCCCGGGACTTTCGCACAGATACGCAGTATTTT.

The chain has TRBV11-3 and TRBJ2-7, with a possible D match to TRBD1 (6 bases). Trimming removed 3 bases at V and 2 bases at J, with 8 bases between. Per germline, CDR1 SGHNT and CDR2 YENEEA. The CDR3 is 13 residues long. The CDR3 region has the DNA TGTGCCAGCAGCTTGGGGACAACCTACGAGCAGTACTTC. This translates into CASSLGTTYEQYF.

The chain recombines TRBV19 with TRBJ1-1, with D unclear. Per the germline V gene, CDR1 is LNHDA and CDR2 is SQIVND (reference sequence). Trimming stripped 7 bases from V and 7 bases from J, with 19 bases between. The length of the CDR3 is 14 residues. The CDR3 is CASTINLNTVEAFF. The CDR3 nucleotides are TGTGCCAGTACCATAAATCTGAACACCGTTGAAGCTTTCTTT.

The V call is TRBV27, the J call TRBJ2-1, with D unresolved. CDR1 and CDR2 (germline): MNHEY, SMNVEV (reference sequence). The CDR3 runs 15 residues. Deletions cut 3 bases from V and 0 bases from J, with 9 bases between. The CDR3 DNA reads as TGTGCCAGCAGTTTTACAATGAGCTCCTACAATGAGCAGTTCTTC. It translates to CASSFTMSSYNEQFF.